Listed below are T cell receptor beta chains from one sample, sequenced in a study of Ad26.COV2.S vaccination and SARS-CoV-2 variants. The repertoire was sequenced with immunoSEQ multiplex PCR; TCRdb's copy has only in-frame clones and lacks some. The sample consists of more than 300,000 clones, 86% of them appearing once. This sample comprised peripheral blood, obtained in a trial of Ad26.COV2.S vaccine versus placebo. These TCRs come from a person aged 18-65 years who received the Ad26.COV2.S COVID-19 vaccine or a placebo. Both conserved end residues are part of each CDR3.

>TRBJ2-7|TRBV4-1
CASSQDRGTYEQYF
>TRBJ2-3|TRBV19
CASSRLGLSGGADTQYF
>TRBJ1-2|TRBV15
CATKVQGSGYTF
>TRBJ2-5|TRBV5-1
CASSLGKETQYF
>TRBJ2-1|TRBV18
CASSPSVSANNNEQFF
>TRBJ2-1|TRBV6-2/TRBV6-3
CASSRGTARREQFF
>TRBJ2-1|TRBV7-8
CASSYPTSGGTKDNEQFF
>TRBJ2-1|TRBV20-1
CSAERNEQFF
>TRBJ2-3|TRBV30
CAWSPDRPGTDTQYF
>TRBJ2-1|TRBV18
CASSPGTDNEQFF
>TRBJ1-2|TRBV27
CASSHRGRVYGYTF
>TRBJ2-1|TRBV10-3
CAISEFGTGFSGEQFF
>TRBJ2-1|TRBV20-1
CSASKYNEQFF
>TRBJ2-7|TRBV5-1
CASSVTGATSGEQYF
>TRBJ1-2|TRBV6-1
CASSEVLGSGYGYTF
>TRBJ1-4|TRBV6-5
CASNPTGGADEKLFF
>TRBJ1-3|TRBV7-9
CASSSALGGPGNTIYF
>TRBJ2-5|TRBV7-2
CASSSRLAGGLETQYF
>TRBJ1-6|TRBV4-3
CASSSFHQGESPLHF
>TRBJ2-1|TRBV5-1
CASSPRQGNNEQFF
>TRBJ1-5|TRBV27
CASSQTGFYNQPQHF
>TRBJ2-7|TRBV9
CASSVGDRGYEQYF
>TRBJ1-1|TRBV18
CASSNQRNTEAFF
>TRBJ2-2|TRBV6-5
CASKRITGELFF
>TRBJ1-1|TRBV9
CASSVVAGLSTEAFF
>TRBJ2-1|TRBV4-3
CASSQEGLDRYNEQFF
>TRBJ1-4|TRBV7-9
CASSLQVNEKLFF
>TRBJ2-7|TRBV7-8
CASSQPGQGFDEQYF
>TRBJ1-1|TRBV10-1
CASSDGQGDTEAFF
>TRBJ2-5|TRBV7-6
CASSPQGSRGGETQYF
>TRBJ1-5|TRBV18
CASSDAGSSGQPQHF
>TRBJ1-2|TRBV12-3/TRBV12-4
CASSLGGYGGYTF
>TRBJ1-1|TRBV15
CATSRDQATEAFF
>TRBJ1-1|TRBV6-1
CASSEEKRAGAFF
>TRBJ2-3|TRBV4-3
CASSQGSGQGTDTQYF
>TRBJ1-5|TRBV20-1
CSASLGANDQPQHF
>TRBJ2-1|TRBV19
CASSIRSISGGFSYNEQFF
>TRBJ2-3|TRBV10-3
CAISESLRDSTDTQYF
>TRBJ1-3|TRBV5-4
CASSTGQGPKLPGNTIYF
>TRBJ1-1|TRBV7-2
CASSTGQGSRTEAFF
>TRBJ2-3|TRBV7-3
CASSIGQGLGGQYF
>TRBJ2-7|TRBV5-6
CASSRDNYEQYF
>TRBJ1-2|TRBV24-1
CATRNLTGDGGYTF
>TRBJ2-5|TRBV6-2/TRBV6-3
CASSFTAGRGGGSETQYF
>TRBJ1-1|TRBV2
CASRLYTGLGNEAFF
>TRBJ2-6|TRBV5-5
CASSPGHASGANVLTF
>TRBJ1-2|TRBV18
CASSPRTGEAYGYTF
>TRBJ1-1|TRBV5-4
CASSVPGSRTEAFF
>TRBJ1-2|TRBV30
CAWSLKTGGGGYGYTF
>TRBJ1-2|TRBV12-3/TRBV12-4
CASSRIVIEGYTF
>TRBJ1-6|TRBV7-2
CASSLLRTQSPLHF
>TRBJ2-5|TRBV29-1
CSVGPPQGRMETQYF
>TRBJ1-2|TRBV9
CASSVERGPGYGYTF
>TRBJ1-1|TRBV5-4
CASSLEEGSRTEAFF
>TRBJ1-2|TRBV20-1
CSARGAQSYTF
>TRBJ2-6|TRBV5-8
CASSFPPGVWANVLTF
>TRBJ2-4|TRBV5-6
CASTAWAGLAKNIQYF
>TRBJ1-3|TRBV6-5
CASSYSRDSSGNTIYF
>TRBJ1-1|TRBV27
CASSRDRVSTEAFF
>TRBJ1-1|TRBV3-1/TRBV3-2
CASSQERTPRGNTEAFF